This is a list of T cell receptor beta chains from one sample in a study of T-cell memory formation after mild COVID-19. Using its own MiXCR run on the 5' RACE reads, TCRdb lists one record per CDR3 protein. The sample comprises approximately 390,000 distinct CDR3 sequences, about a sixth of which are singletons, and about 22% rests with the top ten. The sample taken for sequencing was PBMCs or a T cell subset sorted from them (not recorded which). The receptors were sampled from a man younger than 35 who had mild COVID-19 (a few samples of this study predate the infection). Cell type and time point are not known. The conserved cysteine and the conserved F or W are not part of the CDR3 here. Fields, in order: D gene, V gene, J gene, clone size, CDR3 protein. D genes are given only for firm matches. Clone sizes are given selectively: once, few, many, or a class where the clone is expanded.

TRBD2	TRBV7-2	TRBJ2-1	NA	ASSISSGGSNEQF
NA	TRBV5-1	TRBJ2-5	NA	ASSLEGLGTQY
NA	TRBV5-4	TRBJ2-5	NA	ASSLDRRLEETQY
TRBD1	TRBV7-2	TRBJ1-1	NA	ASSLFASDRQSF
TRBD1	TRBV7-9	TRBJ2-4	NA	ASSPRTGGNIQY
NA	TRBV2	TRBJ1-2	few	ASSGAGKYYT
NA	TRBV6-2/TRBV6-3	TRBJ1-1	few	ASSYTGWDTEAF
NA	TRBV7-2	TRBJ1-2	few	ASSPRTEDIGGYT
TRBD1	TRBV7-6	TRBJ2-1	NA	ASSSTGTGLYNEQF
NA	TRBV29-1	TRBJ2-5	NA	SVDGSGGTQY
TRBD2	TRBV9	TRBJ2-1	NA	ASGIGLAGGRPYNEQF
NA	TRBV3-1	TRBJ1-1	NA	ASSSTRGRTEAF
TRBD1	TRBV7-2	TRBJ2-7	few	ASSLASGQRSYEQY
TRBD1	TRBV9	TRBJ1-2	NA	ASSVGTGGHGYT
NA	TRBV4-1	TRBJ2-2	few	ASSPIGRWDTGELF
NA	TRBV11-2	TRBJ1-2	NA	ASSLQSGANDGYT
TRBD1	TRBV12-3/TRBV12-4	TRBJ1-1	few	ASRSQGVRTEAF
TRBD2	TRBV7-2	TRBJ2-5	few	ASSGWRGAEETQY
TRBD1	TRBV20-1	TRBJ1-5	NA	SAKPRQDRVYQPQH
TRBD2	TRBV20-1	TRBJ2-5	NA	SAISTSGAQETQY
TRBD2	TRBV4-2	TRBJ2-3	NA	ASSQASTSGLDTQY
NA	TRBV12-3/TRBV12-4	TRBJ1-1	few	ASAWNAEAF
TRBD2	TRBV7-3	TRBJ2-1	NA	ASSPTSGTYNEQF
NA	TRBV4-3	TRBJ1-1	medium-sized	ASSQWAKDTEAF
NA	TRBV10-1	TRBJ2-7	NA	ASSEFSGYSYEQY
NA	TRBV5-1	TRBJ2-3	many	ASSLASFTDTQY
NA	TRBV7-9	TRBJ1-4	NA	ASSLFSTGIGNEKLF
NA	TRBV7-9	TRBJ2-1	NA	ASSFGDPSYNEQF
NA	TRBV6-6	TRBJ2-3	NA	ASRLGGTDTQY
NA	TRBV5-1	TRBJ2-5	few	ASSLFPQETQY
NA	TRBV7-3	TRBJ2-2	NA	ASSPQYFGNTGELF
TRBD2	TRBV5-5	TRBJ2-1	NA	ASSSHPGGSYNEQF
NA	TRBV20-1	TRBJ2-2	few	SALGERDTGELF
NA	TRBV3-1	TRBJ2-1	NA	ASSQEGWGAVYNEQF
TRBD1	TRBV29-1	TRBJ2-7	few	SVFASGTGGAGQY
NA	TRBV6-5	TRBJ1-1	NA	ASSRGRGWTEAF
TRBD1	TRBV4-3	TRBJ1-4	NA	ASSRLTGGMDEKLF
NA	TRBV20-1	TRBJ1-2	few	SAPRREADGYT
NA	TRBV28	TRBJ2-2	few	ATQQGDWSGELF
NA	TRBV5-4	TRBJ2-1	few	ASRHTGIRNNEQF
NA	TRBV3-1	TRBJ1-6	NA	ASSQTAGGGNSPLH
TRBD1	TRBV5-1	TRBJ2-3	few	ASSPTGDPDTQY